These T cell receptor beta chains were read from a single sample in a study of T cell responses to AZD1222 COVID-19 vaccine. The method was immunoSEQ multiplex PCR; TCRdb's version includes in-frame clones alone and lacks a portion of them. The repertoire has about 170,000 clones, about nine tenths of them found once; the top ten carry roughly 1.6%. The material sequenced was peripheral blood, taken on day 0 of AZD1222 vaccination. All receptors come from an adult in good health. The CDR3 runs from the conserved cysteine through the conserved F or W. The D gene is left open where the match is weak.

v_gene | d_gene | CDR3aa
TRBV7-9 | TRBD1 | CASSFQGAGEQYF
TRBV3-1/TRBV3-2 | TRBD2 | CASSQRLAPYATQYF
TRBV11-3 | . | CASSTNRRGPQNEQFF
TRBV7-8 | TRBD1 | CASSKLDRGDYGYTF
TRBV6-2/TRBV6-3 | . | CASSPEDGYGYTF
TRBV5-6 | TRBD1 | CASSGGQGTEAFF
TRBV5-6 | TRBD1 | CASSLAGGRNSPLHF
TRBV6-2/TRBV6-3 | . | CASSTRVMNTEAFF
TRBV28 | TRBD1 | CASSFRTGAVHPQHF
TRBV3-1/TRBV3-2 | . | CASSQGSWSLSYNEQFF
TRBV6-2/TRBV6-3 | . | CASSLFGLPHTEAFF
TRBV16 | . | CASSPMWGAGETEAFF
TRBV2 | TRBD1 | CAGGGQGANIQYF
TRBV5-1 | . | CASSLEVGQLLAKNIQYF
TRBV7-8 | TRBD2 | CASTLQRDYPYAEQYF
TRBV20-1 | TRBD2 | CSASIIASGAYEQYF
TRBV21-1 | . | CASTKEGTTRTEAFF
TRBV18 | . | CASSPRDSSYEKLFF
TRBV15 | TRBD1 | CATSRRQGYGSGNTIYF
TRBV6-1 | . | CASSETQGIAGELFF
TRBV5-1 | . | CASSLNRELSNSPLHF
TRBV5-6 | . | CASSKPTGEYANTGELFF
TRBV9 | . | CASSVGVSTDTQYF
TRBV29-1 | . | CSVARQEDTQYF
TRBV6-5 | . | CASSYSHGPETQYF
TRBV27 | . | CASSFRNSPLHF
TRBV5-1 | . | CASRLGDGNTIYF
TRBV7-9 | TRBD1 | CASSGTGDEKPQHF
TRBV27 | TRBD2 | CASRSGLASGELFF
TRBV7-7 | TRBD1 | CASSQGQGKLNTGELFF